This is a list of T cell receptor beta chains from one sample in a study of T cell responses to AZD1222 COVID-19 vaccine. Repertoires were generated with immunoSEQ multiplex PCR, while TCRdb's copy carries only in-frame clones and drops some. The table includes roughly 150,000 clones, roughly 92% detected once. The source material was peripheral blood, sampled on day 0 of AZD1222 vaccination. These receptor sequences come from an adult in good health. Both conserved end residues are part of each CDR3. Fields, in order: CDR3 protein, CDR3 DNA, V gene, J gene, D gene, CDR3 length, clone size. The D gene is left open where the match is weak. Size values are once, few and many counts, or a class for expanded clones, and some rows have none.

cdr3_aa: CASSLMAFTGTSGGPTQYF
cdr3_nt: TGTGCCAGTAGTCTCATGGCTTTTACCGGGACTAGCGGGGGGCCTACGCAGTATTTT
v_call: TRBV19
j_call: TRBJ2-3
d_call: TRBD2
cdr3_length: 19
clone_size: -

cdr3_aa: CASSATTGTEQYF
cdr3_nt: TGTGCCAGCAGCGCAACCACAGGGACCGAGCAGTACTTC
v_call: TRBV11-2
j_call: TRBJ2-7
d_call: -
cdr3_length: 13
clone_size: -

cdr3_aa: CASSYSPPGKGGYTF
cdr3_nt: TGTGCCAGCAGTTATTCCCCTCCTGGGAAGGGTGGCTACACCTTC
v_call: TRBV6-5
j_call: TRBJ1-2
d_call: -
cdr3_length: 15
clone_size: -

cdr3_aa: CASSSAPTGLYEKLFF
cdr3_nt: TGTGCCAGCAGCTCCGCACCAACAGGGTTATATGAAAAACTGTTTTTT
v_call: TRBV7-2
j_call: TRBJ1-4
d_call: -
cdr3_length: 16
clone_size: few

cdr3_aa: CASSFRGRGNEQFF
cdr3_nt: TGTGCCAGCAGCTTCCGCGGGAGAGGCAATGAGCAGTTCTTC
v_call: TRBV7-8
j_call: TRBJ2-1
d_call: TRBD2
cdr3_length: 14
clone_size: -

cdr3_aa: CASSGQGATKRDYGYTF
cdr3_nt: TGCGCCAGCAGCGGACAGGGCGCGACGAAACGAGACTATGGCTACACCTTC
v_call: TRBV4-3
j_call: TRBJ1-2
d_call: TRBD1
cdr3_length: 17
clone_size: -

cdr3_aa: CASSQWENTEAFF
cdr3_nt: TGTGCCAGCAGCCAATGGGAGAACACTGAAGCTTTCTTT
v_call: TRBV3-1/TRBV3-2
j_call: TRBJ1-1
d_call: -
cdr3_length: 13
clone_size: once

cdr3_aa: CASSEGGALRNTIYF
cdr3_nt: TGTGCCAGCAGTGAAGGGGGAGCGTTACGGAACACCATATATTTT
v_call: TRBV6-1
j_call: TRBJ1-3
d_call: -
cdr3_length: 15
clone_size: -

cdr3_aa: CASSGRGRSGELFF
cdr3_nt: TGTGCCAGCAGCGGCAGGGGGCGATCCGGGGAGCTGTTTTTT
v_call: TRBV7-9
j_call: TRBJ2-2
d_call: TRBD1
cdr3_length: 14
clone_size: -

cdr3_aa: CASSRPGGLTDTQYF
cdr3_nt: TGTGCCAGCAGTCGCCCCGGGGGTCTCACAGATACGCAGTATTTT
v_call: TRBV7-2
j_call: TRBJ2-3
d_call: -
cdr3_length: 15
clone_size: -

cdr3_aa: CSATAHNEQFF
cdr3_nt: TGCAGTGCTACCGCCCACAATGAGCAGTTCTTC
v_call: TRBV20-1
j_call: TRBJ2-1
d_call: -
cdr3_length: 11
clone_size: -

cdr3_aa: CASSAEYANSPLHF
cdr3_nt: TGTGCCAGCAGTGCTGAATACGCTAATTCACCCCTCCACTTT
v_call: TRBV2
j_call: TRBJ1-6
d_call: -
cdr3_length: 14
clone_size: once

cdr3_aa: CAISEKTSGYNEQFF
cdr3_nt: TGTGCCATCAGTGAGAAGACTAGCGGATACAATGAGCAGTTCTTC
v_call: TRBV10-3
j_call: TRBJ2-1
d_call: TRBD2
cdr3_length: 15
clone_size: few

cdr3_aa: CASQQGTEAFF
cdr3_nt: TGTGCCAGCCAACAGGGGACTGAAGCTTTCTTT
v_call: TRBV27
j_call: TRBJ1-1
d_call: TRBD1
cdr3_length: 11
clone_size: -

cdr3_aa: CASSLLQQGLNNNSPLHF
cdr3_nt: TGCGCCAGCAGCTTACTTCAACAGGGGCTGAATAATAATTCACCCCTCCACTTT
v_call: TRBV5-1
j_call: TRBJ1-6
d_call: TRBD1
cdr3_length: 18
clone_size: once

cdr3_aa: CASSLDVTDTGELFF
cdr3_nt: TGCGCCAGCAGCTTGGACGTGACAGACACCGGGGAGCTGTTTTTT
v_call: TRBV5-1
j_call: TRBJ2-2
d_call: -
cdr3_length: 15
clone_size: -

cdr3_aa: CASSLGGVSYEQYF
cdr3_nt: TGTGCCAGCAGCTTAGGTGGCGTCTCCTACGAGCAGTACTTC
v_call: TRBV7-2
j_call: TRBJ2-7
d_call: -
cdr3_length: 14
clone_size: -

cdr3_aa: CATTGDGGYSNQPQHF
cdr3_nt: TGTGCCACCACAGGGGATGGGGGCTATAGCAATCAGCCCCAGCATTTT
v_call: TRBV28
j_call: TRBJ1-5
d_call: TRBD1
cdr3_length: 16
clone_size: -

cdr3_aa: CASSLGARQPQHF
cdr3_nt: TGTGCCAGCAGTTTGGGGGCGCGTCAGCCCCAGCATTTT
v_call: TRBV12-3/TRBV12-4
j_call: TRBJ1-5
d_call: -
cdr3_length: 13
clone_size: -

cdr3_aa: CASSLLSQGRARGSYEQFF
cdr3_nt: TGCGCCAGCAGTCTTCTATCCCAGGGGAGGGCGCGGGGATCATATGAGCAGTTCTTC
v_call: TRBV23-1
j_call: TRBJ2-1
d_call: -
cdr3_length: 19
clone_size: -

cdr3_aa: CASSVTHGGETQYF
cdr3_nt: TGTGCCAGCAGCGTTACCCACGGGGGGGAGACCCAGTACTTC
v_call: TRBV9
j_call: TRBJ2-5
d_call: TRBD2
cdr3_length: 14
clone_size: -

cdr3_aa: CASSLTGSYGYTF
cdr3_nt: TGTGCCAGCAGCTTAACGGGTTCCTATGGCTACACCTTC
v_call: TRBV7-2
j_call: TRBJ1-2
d_call: -
cdr3_length: 13
clone_size: -

cdr3_aa: CASSEAQDRKEAFF
cdr3_nt: TGTGCCAGCAGTGAAGCTCAGGACAGGAAAGAAGCTTTCTTT
v_call: TRBV6-1
j_call: TRBJ1-1
d_call: TRBD1
cdr3_length: 14
clone_size: once

cdr3_aa: CASSLEAGRADTQYF
cdr3_nt: TGTGCCAGCAGCTTGGAGGCGGGAAGGGCAGATACGCAATATTTT
v_call: TRBV5-4
j_call: TRBJ2-3
d_call: -
cdr3_length: 15
clone_size: -

cdr3_aa: CASSLEGTASGNTIYF
cdr3_nt: TGTGCCAGCAGCTTAGAGGGGACGGCCTCTGGAAACACCATATATTTT
v_call: TRBV7-2
j_call: TRBJ1-3
d_call: -
cdr3_length: 16
clone_size: -

cdr3_aa: CASSLGRPNEKLFF
cdr3_nt: TGCGCCAGCAGCTTGGGCAGGCCTAATGAAAAACTGTTTTTT
v_call: TRBV5-1
j_call: TRBJ1-4
d_call: -
cdr3_length: 14
clone_size: -

cdr3_aa: CASTSSRRGPADTQYF
cdr3_nt: TGCGCCAGCACCTCCTCCCGGAGGGGGCCCGCAGATACGCAGTATTTT
v_call: TRBV5-1
j_call: TRBJ2-3
d_call: -
cdr3_length: 16
clone_size: -

cdr3_aa: CASRSGGAGETQYF
cdr3_nt: TGTGCCAGCAGAAGCGGGGGGGCGGGCGAGACCCAGTACTTC
v_call: TRBV27
j_call: TRBJ2-5
d_call: TRBD2
cdr3_length: 14
clone_size: -

cdr3_aa: CASSFTGIGGEKLFF
cdr3_nt: TGCGCCAGCAGCTTTACAGGGATTGGGGGTGAAAAACTGTTTTTT
v_call: TRBV5-1
j_call: TRBJ1-4
d_call: -
cdr3_length: 15
clone_size: -

cdr3_aa: CSATGQVEAFF
cdr3_nt: TGCAGTGCTACCGGACAGGTTGAAGCTTTCTTT
v_call: TRBV20-1
j_call: TRBJ1-1
d_call: TRBD1
cdr3_length: 11
clone_size: -

cdr3_aa: CASSMVGNQPQHF
cdr3_nt: TGTGCCAGTAGTATGGTGGGCAATCAGCCCCAGCATTTT
v_call: TRBV19
j_call: TRBJ1-5
d_call: -
cdr3_length: 13
clone_size: -

cdr3_aa: CASSGTGDEQYF
cdr3_nt: TGTGCCAGCTCAGGGACAGGAGACGAGCAGTACTTC
v_call: TRBV18
j_call: TRBJ2-7
d_call: TRBD1
cdr3_length: 12
clone_size: -

cdr3_aa: CASSQDRQGTTEAFF
cdr3_nt: TGCGCCAGCAGCCAAGATCGACAGGGTACCACTGAAGCTTTCTTT
v_call: TRBV4-1
j_call: TRBJ1-1
d_call: TRBD1
cdr3_length: 15
clone_size: -

cdr3_aa: CASSQGRGGADTQYF
cdr3_nt: TGTGCCAGCAGCCAAGGGCGGGGGGGCGCAGATACGCAGTATTTT
v_call: TRBV4-2
j_call: TRBJ2-3
d_call: TRBD2
cdr3_length: 15
clone_size: once

cdr3_aa: CASSPRQALGRQFF
cdr3_nt: TGCGCCAGCAGCCCTCGACAGGCCCTCGGGAGGCAGTTCTTC
v_call: TRBV5-1
j_call: TRBJ2-1
d_call: -
cdr3_length: 14
clone_size: once

cdr3_aa: CATSGSSNSPLHF
cdr3_nt: TGTGCCACCTCGGGCAGCTCTAATTCACCCCTCCACTTT
v_call: TRBV19
j_call: TRBJ1-6
d_call: -
cdr3_length: 13
clone_size: once

cdr3_aa: CASSQGLFWETQYF
cdr3_nt: TGCGCCAGCAGCCAGGGACTATTTTGGGAGACCCAGTACTTC
v_call: TRBV5-1
j_call: TRBJ2-5
d_call: TRBD2
cdr3_length: 14
clone_size: -

cdr3_aa: CASSIVFTGTSDYNEQFF
cdr3_nt: TGTGCTAGCAGTATCGTTTTTACCGGGACTAGCGACTACAATGAGCAGTTCTTC
v_call: TRBV7-7
j_call: TRBJ2-1
d_call: TRBD2
cdr3_length: 18
clone_size: few

cdr3_aa: CASSPPAGPGSYEQYF
cdr3_nt: TGTGCCAGCTCACCACCGGCAGGGCCCGGCTCCTACGAGCAGTACTTC
v_call: TRBV18
j_call: TRBJ2-7
d_call: -
cdr3_length: 16
clone_size: -

cdr3_aa: CASSPGTGGFDNEQFF
cdr3_nt: TGTGCCAGTAGTCCCGGGACAGGGGGATTCGACAATGAGCAGTTCTTC
v_call: TRBV19
j_call: TRBJ2-1
d_call: TRBD1
cdr3_length: 16
clone_size: once

cdr3_aa: CASSYGQGNGYTF
cdr3_nt: TGTGCCAGCAGTTACGGGCAGGGAAATGGCTACACCTTC
v_call: TRBV6-5
j_call: TRBJ1-2
d_call: -
cdr3_length: 13
clone_size: -

cdr3_aa: CASSPGSSYNEQFF
cdr3_nt: TGTGCCAGCAGTCCCGGCAGCTCCTACAATGAGCAGTTCTTC
v_call: TRBV6-5
j_call: TRBJ2-1
d_call: -
cdr3_length: 14
clone_size: -

cdr3_aa: CASSLEGRAVYGYTF
cdr3_nt: TGCGCCAGCAGCTTGGAGGGCAGGGCCGTCTATGGCTACACCTTC
v_call: TRBV5-1
j_call: TRBJ1-2
d_call: -
cdr3_length: 15
clone_size: -

cdr3_aa: CASSPASGGGTQYF
cdr3_nt: TGTGCCAGCAGCCCGGCTAGCGGGGGAGGAACCCAGTACTTC
v_call: TRBV3-1/TRBV3-2
j_call: TRBJ2-5
d_call: TRBD2
cdr3_length: 14
clone_size: -

cdr3_aa: CASSYSTRGGTGELFF
cdr3_nt: TGTGCCAGCAGTTACTCGACCAGGGGGGGCACCGGGGAGCTGTTTTTT
v_call: TRBV6-5
j_call: TRBJ2-2
d_call: -
cdr3_length: 16
clone_size: -

cdr3_aa: CASSLLLQGYEQYF
cdr3_nt: TGCGCCAGCAGCCTTCTCCTACAGGGCTACGAGCAGTACTTC
v_call: TRBV4-1
j_call: TRBJ2-7
d_call: -
cdr3_length: 14
clone_size: -

cdr3_aa: CASSSRVNTEAFF
cdr3_nt: TGTGCCAGCAGTTCTAGGGTGAACACTGAAGCTTTCTTT
v_call: TRBV5-4
j_call: TRBJ1-1
d_call: -
cdr3_length: 13
clone_size: -

cdr3_aa: CASSLGGGNQPQHF
cdr3_nt: TGCGCCAGCAGCTTGGGAGGGGGCAATCAGCCCCAGCATTTT
v_call: TRBV5-1
j_call: TRBJ1-5
d_call: -
cdr3_length: 14
clone_size: few